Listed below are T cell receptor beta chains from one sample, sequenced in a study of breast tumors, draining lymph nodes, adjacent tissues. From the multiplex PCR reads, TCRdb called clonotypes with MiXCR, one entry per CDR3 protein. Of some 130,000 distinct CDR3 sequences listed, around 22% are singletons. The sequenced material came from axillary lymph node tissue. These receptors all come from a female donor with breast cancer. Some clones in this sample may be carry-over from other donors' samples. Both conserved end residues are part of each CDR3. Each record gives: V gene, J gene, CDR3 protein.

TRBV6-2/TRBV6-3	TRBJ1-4	CASSFDREEKLFF
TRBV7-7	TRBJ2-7	CASSLNSNYEQYF
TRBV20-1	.	CSARGLASTDTQHF
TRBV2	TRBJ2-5	CASSPSGRLLETQYF
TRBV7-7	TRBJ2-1	CASSQGLAGSGEQFF
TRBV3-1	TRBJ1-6	CASSLDRDSPLHF
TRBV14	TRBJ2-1	CASSQGQGVLDEQFF
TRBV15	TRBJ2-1	CATSPYRTGIDEQFF
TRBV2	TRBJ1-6	CASRGGTGRAKDNSPLHF
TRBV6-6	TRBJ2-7	CASSYGTTYEQYF
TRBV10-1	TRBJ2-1	CASSTKRSSYNEQFF
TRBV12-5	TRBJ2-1	CASGLVLGTGYYNEQFF
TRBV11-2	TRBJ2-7	CASSLGSSAGLYF
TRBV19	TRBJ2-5	CASSVQGQETQYF
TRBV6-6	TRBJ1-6	CASSRTGSPLHF
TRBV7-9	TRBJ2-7	CASSPRDGAYEQYF
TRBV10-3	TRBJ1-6	CAIQDNSNSPLHF
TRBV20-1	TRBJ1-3	CSASLPRGQGNTIYF
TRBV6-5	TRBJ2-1	CASSGGQGGAEQFF
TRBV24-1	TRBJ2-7	CATSDGQGGSYEQYF
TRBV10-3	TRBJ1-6	CAISDTGGYSPLHF
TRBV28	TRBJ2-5	CASSLLGGQGGRGTQYF
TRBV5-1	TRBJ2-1	CASSLRTSEYNEQFF
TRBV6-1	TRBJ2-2	CASSVLQGAGTGELFF
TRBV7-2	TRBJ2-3	CASSSPGLGTDTQYF